The 13 T cell receptor beta chains reported below all come from one sample, sequenced in a study of response to subunit inactivated influenza vaccine. One entry per CDR3 protein results from TCRdb running MiXCR on the RT-PCR reads. The table has some 500,000 distinct CDR3 sequences, 25% seen once. This sample comprised CD4+ T cells sorted from PBMCs, obtained more than 4 days after vaccination. Source of these receptors: a man aged 45-60 years who received an inactivated influenza vaccine.

CDR3 protein: CASSRGLSIAGNTIYF. The CDR3 DNA sequence: TGTGCCAGCAGCCGGGGACTCTCTATAGCTGGAAACACCATATATTTT. This chain uses TRBV12-3 or TRBV12-4 with TRBJ1-3; tentatively, D is TRBD1 (5 bases). Trimming shortened V by 6 bases and J by 2 bases, and 17 bases separated the two germline ends. CDR3 length: 16 residues.

V is TRBV9 and J is TRBJ2-7; no reliable D call. Germline assignment: CDR1 SGDLS and CDR2 YYNGEE. The CDR3 is made up of 15 amino acids. Trimming pared 0 bases from V and 1 base from J, leaving 11 bases between. The DNA for the CDR3 is TGTGCCAGCAGCGTAGGGGCAGAAAGGTCCTACGAGCAGTACTTC. Residues: CASSVGAERSYEQYF.

This clonotype was picked up many times. This chain connects TRBV12-3 or TRBV12-4 to TRBJ2-1; 8 nucleotides line up with TRBD2. With V trimmed by 6 bases and J by 7 bases, 11 bases remained unmatched. The CDR3 covers 15 residues. CDR3 in DNA: TGTGCCAGCAGCCGTACTGGCGGGGGGCAGAATGAGCAGTTCTTC. Its translation: CASSRTGGGQNEQFF.

This clonotype was seen only a few times. The chain is built from TRBV20-1 and TRBJ2-6, with D possibly TRBD2 on 6 matching bases. Germline loops: CDR1 DFQATT, CDR2 SNEGSKA (reference sequence). The CDR3 totals 13 residues. Deletions cut 6 bases from V and 1 base from J, with 7 bases between. CDR3 DNA sequence: TGCAGTGCCGGGGGTTCTGGGGCCAACGTCCTGACTTTC. Its protein is CSAGGSGANVLTF.

The chain employs TRBV15 and TRBJ2-2; 10 bases match TRBD1. This CDR3 spans 18 amino acids. J lost 3 bases, V lost 1 base, and 8 bases had no gene match. In germline, CDR1 is LNHNV, CDR2 YYDKDF (reference sequence). The CDR3 DNA is TGTGCCACCAGCAGAGTATTCCTTGGACAGGGGGACACCGGGGAGCTGTTTTTT. Translation: CATSRVFLGQGDTGELFF.

This clonotype came up a few times. The CDR3, as DNA: TGTGCCAGCAGGCCCGGTGATAGCGGGAGGGCCTACGAGCAGTACTTC. It codes for CASRPGDSGRAYEQYF. The chain recombines TRBV12-3 or TRBV12-4 with TRBJ2-7; 11 nucleotides match TRBD2. The CDR3 spans 16 residues. Trimming removed 6 bases from V and 2 bases from J; junction bases left unmatched: 9.

The rearrangement links TRBV4-1 to TRBJ2-2; 8 positions match TRBD1. CDR3 length: 15 residues. Germline loops: CDR1 MGHRA, CDR2 YSYEKL. J lost 4 bases, V lost 3 bases, and 4 bases had no gene match. CDR3 nucleotides: TGCGCCAGCAGCCAGTCTGGACAGGGCACCGGGGAGCTGTTTTTT. This gives the protein CASSQSGQGTGELFF.

A few counts support this clonotype. This chain connects TRBV11-2 to TRBJ2-1; 10 nucleotides line up with TRBD2. Trimming took 3 bases from V and 2 from J; bases not matched to a gene: 7. This CDR3 contains 17 residues. Germline values: CDR1 SGHAT, CDR2 FQNNGV. CDR3 in DNA: TGTGCCAGCAGCTTCCTAATAAGCGGGGGGGCCTACAATGAGCAGTTCTTC. Translation gives CASSFLISGGAYNEQFF.

This clonotype was counted a few times. This rearrangement joins TRBV3-1 to TRBJ1-6, with D possibly matching TRBD1 (5 bases). The germline V gene has CDR1 LGHDT and CDR2 YNNKEL (reference sequence). The ends were cut back, 1 base at V and 5 bases at J, with 15 bases in the middle. There are 17 residues in the CDR3. This CDR3 reads CASSQVRGRAHNSPLHF. CDR3 in DNA: TGTGCCAGCAGCCAAGTAAGGGGTCGAGCTCATAATTCACCCCTCCACTTT.

This chain joins TRBV5-1 and TRBJ2-1, with a tentative D call TRBD2 (6 bases). The germline gives CDR1 SGHRS, CDR2 YFSETQ. The CDR3 has 16 amino acids. V was cut by 2 bases and J by 6 bases, with 18 bases left in between. CDR3 in DNA: TGCGCCAGCAGCTTTGATTTGGTTGGAGCGGGCAATGAGCAGTTCTTC. This encodes CASSFDLVGAGNEQFF. The whole variable domain, remainder taken from reference TRBV5-1 and TRBJ2-1, is KAGVTQTPRYLIKTRGQQVTLSCSPISGHRSVSWYQQTPGQGLQFLFEYFSETQRNKGNFPGRFSGRQFSNSRSEMNVSTLELGDSALYLCASSFDLVGAGNEQFFGPGTRLTVL.

J is TRBJ1-1 and V is TRBV20-1; 7 nucleotides align to TRBD1. From germline, CDR1 is DFQATT and CDR2 SNEGSKA (reference sequence). Trimming took 6 bases from V and 5 from J; bases not matched to a gene: 12. The CDR3 is made up of 14 amino acids. CDR3 in DNA: TGCAGTGCCAATAAAGGGGGCTCGCGGACTGAAGCTTTCTTT. Its protein product is CSANKGGSRTEAFF.

V and J are TRBV20-1 and TRBJ2-1, with TRBD2 identical over 13 bases. V was pared by 1 base and J by 11 bases, with 2 bases of the junction left unmatched. This CDR3 spans 13 amino acids. Per the germline V gene, CDR1 is DFQATT and CDR2 is SNEGSKA (reference sequence). The CDR3 bases are TGCAGTGCTAGAGGGACTAGCGGGAGTAAGCAGTTCTTC. Its protein is CSARGTSGSKQFF.

The chain has TRBV10-3 and TRBJ2-1; 12 positions match TRBD2. The germline V gene has CDR1 ENHRY and CDR2 SYGVKD. Trimming removed 6 bases from V and 7 bases from J; junction bases left unmatched: 4. The CDR3 covers 14 residues. The CDR3 DNA reads as TGTGCCATCAGGGCTAGCGGGGGGGAGAATGAGCAGTTCTTC. Translating it yields CAIRASGGENEQFF.